The clone carrying this T cell receptor (beta chain) was detected ten times or more. Ahead of thyroid surgery, no patient had received treatment of any kind. Authors' analysis steps: In papillary thyroid cancer, a distant-metastasis classifier was built using CDR3 differences across clinicopathological groups. TCRdb re-clonotyped the PCR reads through MiXCR. TCRdb, not the authors, supplied the V and J calls. The table lists around 14,000 clones, over 20% of them singletons. This sample is part of a study of metastatic and nonmetastatic thyroid tumors. Germline CDR1 DFQATT, CDR2 SNEGSKA (reference sequence). Trimming cost V 1 base and J 4 bases; bases outside gene matches: 2. CDR3 size: 14 residues.

The chain has TRBV20-1 and TRBJ1-1, with 11 nucleotides matching TRBD1. The sample consisted of tumor tissue. The sequence was collected from a female donor with papillary thyroid cancer or a benign thyroid nodule (not recorded which). Some clones in this sample may be carry-over from other donors' samples. The CDR3 loop reads CSARGGTGGTEAFF. CDR3 nucleotide sequence: TGCAGTGCTAGAGGGGGGACAGGGGGCACTGAAGCTTTCTTT.